The rows below give T cell receptor beta chains drawn from one sample of a study of regulatory T cells in long-lasting Graves disease. TCRdb reanalysed the multiplex PCR reads using MiXCR and keeps one entry per CDR3 protein. The sample lists around 460,000 distinct CDR3 sequences, approximately 22% occurring once. The material was peripheral blood mononuclear cells (PBMCs), obtained when the disease was refractory, from a patient treated with antithyroid drugs. The receptors shown here come from a female donor with Graves disease. The CDR3 runs from the conserved cysteine through the conserved F or W. Each record gives: clone size, V gene, D gene, CDR3 protein. The D gene is left open where the match is weak. Clone size is stated in some rows and not others, as once, few, many or a class when expanded.

size: many
V: TRBV29-1
D: .
CDR3: CSVLLGEHGYTF

size: few
V: TRBV18
D: .
CDR3: CASSPRASTDTQYF

size: many
V: TRBV6-5
D: .
CDR3: CASSYQFYYEQYF

size: few
V: TRBV5-1
D: .
CDR3: CASSLEGAEMAYEQYF

size: many
V: TRBV29-1
D: .
CDR3: CSVDGYYQTQYF

size: few
V: TRBV27
D: .
CDR3: CASSFGGPSGGTEAFF

size: many
V: TRBV6-2/TRBV6-3
D: .
CDR3: CASSYPKGPNTGELFF

size: once
V: TRBV7-2
D: .
CDR3: CASSLTRGGAYGYTF

size: .
V: TRBV25-1
D: TRBD1
CDR3: CASSEYGRAGGRETQYF

size: many
V: TRBV28
D: .
CDR3: CASSGPGTEAFF

size: many
V: TRBV6-2/TRBV6-3
D: .
CDR3: CASISGLYMNTEAFF

size: .
V: TRBV19
D: TRBD1
CDR3: CASRTQGTAEAFF

size: many
V: TRBV28
D: TRBD1
CDR3: CASSPFRTGAKNIQYF

size: many
V: TRBV7-3
D: .
CDR3: CASSLRRQETQYF

size: many
V: TRBV6-1
D: .
CDR3: CASRTDRSSSYEQYF

size: .
V: TRBV28
D: .
CDR3: CASSTPGGENTEAFF

size: .
V: TRBV28
D: TRBD1
CDR3: CASNTGAIGELFF

size: few
V: TRBV18
D: TRBD1
CDR3: CASSPPTGVRDTEAFF

size: many
V: TRBV6-5
D: TRBD1
CDR3: CASSYQGAGNQPQHF

size: many
V: TRBV6-1
D: .
CDR3: CAIRLNTNTGELFF

size: .
V: TRBV4-1
D: .
CDR3: CASSQEEGGNTIYF

size: few
V: TRBV28
D: TRBD2
CDR3: CASSPARTSGWTRELFF

size: many
V: TRBV7-2
D: .
CDR3: CASSNGADGTSQHF

size: few
V: TRBV20-1
D: .
CDR3: CSAQGRSNTEAFF

size: .
V: TRBV7-3
D: TRBD1
CDR3: CASSSYIPGQGSGNTKYF

size: many
V: TRBV28
D: TRBD1
CDR3: CASSLGEQGWGYTF

size: many
V: TRBV2
D: TRBD1
CDR3: CASSEVGRGFYEQYF

size: few
V: TRBV7-2
D: .
CDR3: CASSPPVREKLFF

size: few
V: TRBV6-1
D: .
CDR3: CASRRLGGANVLTF

size: .
V: TRBV4-3
D: .
CDR3: CASSQEEAGYTF

size: .
V: TRBV5-1
D: .
CDR3: CASSRNAVEGYTF

size: many
V: TRBV6-1
D: .
CDR3: CASSLHEDRTYEQYF

size: few
V: TRBV6-1
D: TRBD1
CDR3: CASTLFRDRRGTTNEKLFF

size: .
V: TRBV4-1
D: TRBD1
CDR3: CASSQTQGIGTEAFF

size: many
V: TRBV7-2
D: TRBD2
CDR3: CASSLSRAGVVETQYF

size: .
V: TRBV12-5
D: TRBD2
CDR3: CASGLTLAVGDIQYF

size: .
V: TRBV3-1
D: .
CDR3: CASSREEGQPQHF

size: many
V: TRBV11-2
D: .
CDR3: CASSLTGSTDTQYF